This T cell receptor (beta chain) was profiled in a study of shared clonotypes between healthy human individuals. The assay was immunoSEQ multiplex PCR, and TCRdb's table has in-frame clones only and misses some. The sample has about 2.2 million clones; over 85% are singletons. CD45RO-negative CD8 cells positively selected for CCR7 made up the naive population, which excluded terminally differentiated effector memory CD45RA+ cells. Material: naive CD8+ T cells from PBMCs. This clonotype was sampled from a young man in good health. Some clones in this sample may be carry-over from other donors' samples.

The CDR3 reads CAWSVATTSGSSGETQYF. CDR3 nucleotide sequence: TGTGCCTGGAGTGTGGCGACGACTAGCGGGAGCTCTGGAGAGACCCAGTACTTC. V is TRBV30 and J is TRBJ2-5; 12 bases are shared with TRBD2. The CDR3 is 18 amino acids. With V trimmed by 0 bases and J by 4 bases, 12 bases remained unmatched. The V gene's germline CDR1 is GTSNPN and CDR2 SVGIG (reference sequence).